The clone carrying this T cell receptor beta chain has only a few counts. What it binds is not known. This record belongs to a study of T cells in Graves' hyperthyroidism and ophthalmopathy. For the study at large: Upon initial diagnosis and before any treatment, peripheral blood was collected. Overall study results and limits: Clonotypes that were expanded in thyroid above 0.001 mostly appeared in blood too. Ophthalmopathy, which appeared later, was predicted by the model a median around 6.9 months before onset.

RNA transcripts were the template for amplifying TCR beta CDR3 regions. HTBI primers were used for first-round RT-PCR of the TCR CDR3. Each CDR3 protein gets one entry after TCRdb re-called the multiplex PCR reads with MiXCR. The table has under 400,000 distinct CDR3 sequences, 15% to 17% seen once. The blood specimen was taken at initial hyperthyroidism diagnosis, before any ophthalmopathy symptoms. Sequencing was carried out using blood. The TCR sequence derives from a woman younger than 35 with Graves' hyperthyroidism that later progressed to Graves' ophthalmopathy.

The CDR3 DNA is TGTGCCAGCAGCCCTGAGACAGGTCGGTACGAGCAGTACTTC. This translates into CASSPETGRYEQYF. The chain carries TRBV14 and TRBJ2-7, with a weak D call TRBD1 (6 bases). The CDR3 consists of 14 residues. Trimming took 4 bases from V and 4 from J, leaving 14 bases between them. Germline values: CDR1 SGHDN, CDR2 FVKESK.